The clone carrying this T cell receptor (beta chain) was seen at least ten times. Antigen: not known. These data originate in a study of identical twins. Study results and caveats: Zero-insertion findings could be partly confounded by invariant cells (MAIT and iNKT cells). For monozygotic twins, models underestimated out-of-frame TCR alpha sharing. Cross-sectional statistics, not tracking of the same donors, supported the conclusions. Fewer insertions characterized abundant cord blood beta clonotypes, whereas memory repertoires showed none.

In TCRdb, the 5' RACE reads were re-called with MiXCR into one record per CDR3 protein. Counted here are about 690,000 distinct CDR3 sequences, around 6% occurring once; the ten biggest clones make up approximately 1.6%. V was clipped by 6 bases and J by 1 base; unmatched bases: 2. The CDR3 totals 13 residues. The germline gives CDR1 SGHTA, CDR2 FQGNSA. The sample taken for sequencing was naive T cells sorted from blood. The rearrangement links TRBV7-2 to TRBJ1-1, with 7 bases matching TRBD1. This clonotype originated in a man between 18 and 29 years old in good health. The CDR3 loop reads CASRTGWNTEAFF. CDR3 nucleotides: TGTGCCAGCAGGACAGGGTGGAACACTGAAGCTTTCTTT.